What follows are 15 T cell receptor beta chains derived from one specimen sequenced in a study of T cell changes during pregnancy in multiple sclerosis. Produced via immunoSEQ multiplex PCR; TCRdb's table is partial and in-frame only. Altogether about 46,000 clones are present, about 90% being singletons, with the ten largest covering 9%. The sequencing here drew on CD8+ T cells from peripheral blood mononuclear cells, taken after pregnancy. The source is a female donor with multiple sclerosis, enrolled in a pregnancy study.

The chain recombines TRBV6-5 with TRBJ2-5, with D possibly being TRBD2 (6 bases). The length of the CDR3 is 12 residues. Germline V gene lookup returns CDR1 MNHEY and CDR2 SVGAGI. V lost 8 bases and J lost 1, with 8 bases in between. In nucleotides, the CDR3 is TGTGCCAGCCGGGACTCCCAAGAGACCCAGTACTTC. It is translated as CASRDSQETQYF.

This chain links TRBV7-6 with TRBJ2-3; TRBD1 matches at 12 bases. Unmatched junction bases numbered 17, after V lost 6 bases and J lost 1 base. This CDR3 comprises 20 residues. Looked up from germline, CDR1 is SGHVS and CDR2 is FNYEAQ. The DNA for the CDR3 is TGTGCCAGCAGACCAAGGCCCTGGGACAGGGGGCTAGGGGGCACAGATACGCAGTATTTT. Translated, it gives CASRPRPWDRGLGGTDTQYF.

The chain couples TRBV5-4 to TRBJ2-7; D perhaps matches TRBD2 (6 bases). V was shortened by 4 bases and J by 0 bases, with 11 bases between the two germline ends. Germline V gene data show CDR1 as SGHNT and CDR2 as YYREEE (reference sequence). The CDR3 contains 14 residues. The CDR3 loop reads CASSRGTVSYEQYF. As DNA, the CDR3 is TGTGCCAGCAGCCGAGGGACTGTCTCCTACGAGCAGTACTTC.

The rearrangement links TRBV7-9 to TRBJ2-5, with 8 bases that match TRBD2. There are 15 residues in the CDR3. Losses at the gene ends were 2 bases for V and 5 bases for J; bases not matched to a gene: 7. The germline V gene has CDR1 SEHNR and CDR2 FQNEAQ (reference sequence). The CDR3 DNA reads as TGTGCCAGCAGCTTATTCGGGGGGGCTCGGGAGACCCAGTACTTC. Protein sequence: CASSLFGGARETQYF.

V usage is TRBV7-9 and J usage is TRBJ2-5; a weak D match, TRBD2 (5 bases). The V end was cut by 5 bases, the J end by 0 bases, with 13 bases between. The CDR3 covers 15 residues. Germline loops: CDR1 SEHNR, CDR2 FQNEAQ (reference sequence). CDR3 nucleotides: TGTGCCAGCAGCCACGGTACTAGTTACCAAGAGACCCAGTACTTC. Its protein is CASSHGTSYQETQYF.

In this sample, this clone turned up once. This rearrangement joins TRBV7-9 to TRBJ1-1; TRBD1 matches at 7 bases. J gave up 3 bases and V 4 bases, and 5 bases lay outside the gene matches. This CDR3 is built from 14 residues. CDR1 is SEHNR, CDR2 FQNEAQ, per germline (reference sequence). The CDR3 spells CASSSRQGDTEAFF. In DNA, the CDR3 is TGTGCCAGCAGCTCCCGACAGGGAGACACTGAAGCTTTCTTT.

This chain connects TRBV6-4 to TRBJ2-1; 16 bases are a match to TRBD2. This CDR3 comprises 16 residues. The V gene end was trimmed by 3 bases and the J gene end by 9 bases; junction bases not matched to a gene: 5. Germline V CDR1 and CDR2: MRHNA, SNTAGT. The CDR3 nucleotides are TGTGCCAGCAGTGATCTCGGGACTAGCGGGAGGGGTGAGCAGTTCTTC. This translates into CASSDLGTSGRGEQFF.

In DNA, the CDR3 is TGTGCCAGCAGCTTAAGTCGCGCAATCTATGGCTACACCTTC. Amino acids: CASSLSRAIYGYTF. The J gene is TRBJ1-2, the V gene TRBV7-2, with no clear D. The CDR3 is 14 residues long. CDR1 and CDR2 from the germline V gene are SGHTA and FQGNSA. Trimming pared 2 bases from V and 4 bases from J, leaving 11 bases between.

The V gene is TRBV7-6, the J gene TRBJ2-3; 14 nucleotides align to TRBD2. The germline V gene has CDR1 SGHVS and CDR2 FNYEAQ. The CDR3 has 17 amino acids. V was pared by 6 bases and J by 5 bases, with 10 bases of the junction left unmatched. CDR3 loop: CASSLAGTSGSGDTQYF. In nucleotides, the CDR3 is TGTGCCAGCAGTTTGGCGGGGACTAGCGGGAGTGGAGATACGCAGTATTTT.

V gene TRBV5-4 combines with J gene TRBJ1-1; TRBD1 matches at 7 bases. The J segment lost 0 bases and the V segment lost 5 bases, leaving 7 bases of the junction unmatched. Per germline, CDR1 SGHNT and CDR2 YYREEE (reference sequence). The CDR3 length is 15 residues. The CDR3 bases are TGTGCCAGCAGTTCGGTCGACAGGGTGAACACTGAAGCTTTCTTT. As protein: CASSSVDRVNTEAFF. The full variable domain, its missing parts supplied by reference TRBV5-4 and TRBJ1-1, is ETGVTQSPTHLIKTRGQQVTLRCSSQSGHNTVSWYQQALGQGPQFIFQYYREEENGRGNFPPRFSGLQFPNYSSELNVNALELDDSALYLCASSSVDRVNTEAFFGQGTRLTVV.

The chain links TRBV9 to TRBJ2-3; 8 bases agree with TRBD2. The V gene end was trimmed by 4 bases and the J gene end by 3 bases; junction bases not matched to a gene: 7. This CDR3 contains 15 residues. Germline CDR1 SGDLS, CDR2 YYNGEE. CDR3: CASSLFSGGTDTQYF. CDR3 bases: TGTGCCAGCAGCCTATTCAGCGGGGGTACAGATACGCAGTATTTT.

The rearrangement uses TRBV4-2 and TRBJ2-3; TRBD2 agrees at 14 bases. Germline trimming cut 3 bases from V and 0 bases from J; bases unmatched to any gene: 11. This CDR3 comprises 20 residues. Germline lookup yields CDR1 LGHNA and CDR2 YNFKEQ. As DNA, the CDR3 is TGTGCCAGCAGCCAGAGCGGACTAGCGGGAGGTGTTCGGAGCACAGATACGCAGTATTTT. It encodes CASSQSGLAGGVRSTDTQYF.

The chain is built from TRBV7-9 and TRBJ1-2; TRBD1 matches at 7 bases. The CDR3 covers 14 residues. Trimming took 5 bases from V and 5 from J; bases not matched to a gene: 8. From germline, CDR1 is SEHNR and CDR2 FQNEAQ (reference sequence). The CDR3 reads CASSPRQGRYGYTF. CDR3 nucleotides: TGTGCCAGCAGCCCTAGACAGGGCCGGTATGGCTACACCTTC.

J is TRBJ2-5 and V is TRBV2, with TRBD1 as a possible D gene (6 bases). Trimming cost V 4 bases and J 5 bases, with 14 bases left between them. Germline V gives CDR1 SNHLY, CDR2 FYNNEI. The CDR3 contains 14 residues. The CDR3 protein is CASSGVRGGETQYF. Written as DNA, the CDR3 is TGTGCCAGCAGTGGAGTCAGGGGCGGGGAGACCCAGTACTTC.

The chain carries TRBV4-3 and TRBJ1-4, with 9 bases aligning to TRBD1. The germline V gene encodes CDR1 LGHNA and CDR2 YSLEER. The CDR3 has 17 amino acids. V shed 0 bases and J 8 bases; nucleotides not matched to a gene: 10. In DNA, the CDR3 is TGCGCCAGCAGCCAAGATCGTGCCGGGACAGGGAGCGAAAAACTGTTTTTT. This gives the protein CASSQDRAGTGSEKLFF.